These 19 T cell receptor beta chains share one sample of origin, sequenced in a study of shared clonotypes between healthy human individuals. TCRdb's copy holds only in-frame clones and misses some; the assay was immunoSEQ multiplex PCR. The sample comprises more than 2 million clones, approximately 94% of which are singletons, and approximately 0.13% rests with the top ten. The sample comprised naive CD4+ T cells sorted from blood. The subset denotes: CD45RA+ positively selected. These receptors all stem from a man between 18 and 29 years old in good health.

The chain couples TRBV6-5 to TRBJ2-7, with TRBD1 as a possible D gene (6 bases). V shed 6 bases and J shed 3 bases, with 12 bases lying between them. The CDR3 contains 13 residues. Germline values: CDR1 MNHEY, CDR2 SVGAGI. CDR3 loop: CASRSDRIYEQYF. The CDR3 coding sequence is TGTGCCAGCAGGTCCGACAGGATCTACGAGCAGTACTTC.

The V and J genes are TRBV9 and TRBJ2-1; the D gene is possibly TRBD2 (6 bases). Deletions cut 4 bases from V and 8 bases from J, with 25 bases between. CDR1 and CDR2 from the germline V gene are SGDLS and YYNGEE. The CDR3 length is 17 residues. This CDR3 is CASSSWKGGTALYEQFF. In nucleotides, the CDR3 is TGTGCCAGCAGCTCCTGGAAGGGCGGGACCGCTTTGTATGAGCAGTTCTTC.

This chain uses TRBV2 with TRBJ2-1; D is possibly TRBD1 (6 bases). The germline V gene has CDR1 SNHLY and CDR2 FYNNEI. This CDR3 is built from 18 residues. V was cut by 3 bases and J by 0 bases, with 18 bases left in between. CDR3 nucleotide sequence: TGTGCCAGCAGTGACGACAGGATGACAATCATCTCCTACAATGAGCAGTTCTTC. This translates into CASSDDRMTIISYNEQFF.

V and J are TRBV2 and TRBJ1-5; possibly TRBD1 for D (6 bases). This CDR3 region has 15 residues. V shed 4 bases and J shed 4 bases, with 14 bases lying between them. The germline V gene has CDR1 SNHLY and CDR2 FYNNEI. The CDR3 DNA reads as TGTGCCAGCAGTGCGACAGGTACACCTAATCAGCCCCAGCATTTT. Translating it yields CASSATGTPNQPQHF.

The J gene is TRBJ1-2, the V gene TRBV2; D gene unclear. CDR3 size: 14 residues. The V gene's germline CDR1 is SNHLY and CDR2 FYNNEI. V lost 4 bases to trimming and J lost 6 bases, with 15 bases between them. Here the CDR3 reads CASSGWPLPNGYTF. In nucleotides, the CDR3 is TGTGCCAGCAGTGGGTGGCCTTTGCCTAATGGCTACACCTTC.

The chain is built from TRBV5-4 and TRBJ2-1; D may be TRBD1 (6 bases). V lost 3 bases to trimming and J lost 2 bases, with 21 bases between them. Germline CDR1 SGHNT, CDR2 YYREEE (reference sequence). The CDR3 is 18 amino acids. CDR3: CASSSTYYQGIPYNEQFF. Here the CDR3 DNA reads TGTGCCAGCAGCTCCACGTATTATCAGGGGATTCCCTACAATGAGCAGTTCTTC.

This chain uses TRBV6-5 with TRBJ2-5, with no clear D. This CDR3 spans 11 amino acids. From germline, CDR1 is MNHEY and CDR2 SVGAGI. V lost 6 bases and J lost 5, with 7 bases in between. The CDR3 region is CASRIRETQYF. CDR3 coding DNA: TGTGCCAGCAGAATACGGGAGACCCAGTACTTC.

This chain joins TRBV18 and TRBJ2-7, with D possibly matching TRBD2 (6 bases). V was shortened by 3 bases and J by 4 bases, with 16 bases between the two germline ends. The length of the CDR3 is 15 residues. Germline lookup yields CDR1 KGHSH and CDR2 LQKENI. CDR3 DNA sequence: TGTGCCAGCTCACCTCCCGGGACTCCCACATACGAGCAGTACTTC. Amino acid sequence: CASSPPGTPTYEQYF.

For this clone: Additional DNA sequences in this sample encode the identical CDR3. CDR3 protein: CASSFRRNTEAFF. The CDR3 bases are TGTGCCAGCAGTTTTCGAAGGAACACTGAAGCTTTCTTT. The chain carries TRBV27 and TRBJ1-1; D is uncertain. Germline V gives CDR1 MNHEY, CDR2 SMNVEV (reference sequence). V was shortened by 3 bases and J by 1 base, with 6 bases between the two germline ends. CDR3 length equals 13 residues.

The V call is TRBV19, the J call TRBJ2-2; D not certain. The CDR3 loop spans 12 amino acids. CDR1 is LNHDA and CDR2 is SQIVND in the germline V gene (reference sequence). V was clipped by 4 bases and J by 5 bases, with 5 bases between them. The CDR3 region has the DNA TGTGCCAGTAGTAGCTGGACCGGGGAGCTGTTTTTT. Protein sequence: CASSSWTGELFF.

A note on this clone: Additional DNA sequences in this sample encode the identical CDR3. V usage is TRBV9 and J usage is TRBJ1-5; no reliable D call. The CDR3 consists of 12 residues. V was clipped by 3 bases and J by 5 bases, with 6 bases between them. CDR1 and CDR2 (germline): SGDLS, YYNGEE. The CDR3 reads CASSAGDQPQHF. For the CDR3, the DNA is TGTGCCAGCAGCGCTGGCGATCAGCCCCAGCATTTT.

The chain uses TRBV4-3 and TRBJ2-4; 8 nucleotides line up with TRBD2. Per the germline V gene, CDR1 is LGHNA and CDR2 is YSLEER. J lost 4 bases, V lost 4 bases, and 6 bases had no gene match. The CDR3 extends over 15 amino acids. CDR3 nucleotide sequence: TGCGCCAGCAGCCGCGAGCGGGAGAGAAAAAACATTCAGTACTTC. Its translation is CASSRERERKNIQYF.

This clone was recorded a few times. The chain links TRBV4-3 to TRBJ2-6, with a possible D match to TRBD1 (6 bases). Looked up from germline, CDR1 is LGHNA and CDR2 is YSLEER. This CDR3 comprises 16 residues. With 1 base removed from V and 2 bases from J, the gap between germline ends came to 9 bases. CDR3 sequence reads: CASSQVTGTGANVLTF. CDR3 DNA sequence: TGCGCCAGCAGCCAAGTGACAGGTACTGGGGCCAACGTCCTGACTTTC.

V usage is TRBV30 and J usage is TRBJ1-5; D remains unclear. CDR1 is GTSNPN, CDR2 SVGIG, per germline (reference sequence). The V end lost 4 bases, the J end lost 1 base, and 8 bases lay between the germline ends. This CDR3 is built from 13 residues. This CDR3 is CAWNINSNQPQHF. CDR3 coding DNA: TGTGCCTGGAACATTAACAGCAATCAGCCCCAGCATTTT. Combining the CDR3 with reference TRBV30 and TRBJ1-5 gives the whole variable domain SQTIHQWPATLVQPVGSPLSLECTVEGTSNPNLYWYRQAAGRGLQLLFYSVGIGQISSEVPQNLSASRPQDRQFILSSKKLLLSDSGFYLCAWNINSNQPQHFGDGTRLSIL.

This clone was counted between two and nine times. The DNA for the CDR3 is TGCGCCAGCAGCCAAGGTCCTAGCGGGAGAGGTTACGAGCAGTACTTC. Translating gives CASSQGPSGRGYEQYF. The chain uses TRBV4-3 and TRBJ2-7; 10 bases match TRBD2. Germline trimming cut 1 base from V and 4 bases from J; bases unmatched to any gene: 7. Per the germline V gene, CDR1 is LGHNA and CDR2 is YSLEER. The CDR3 is 16 amino acids.

This sequence joins TRBV5-6 and TRBJ2-2; 11 positions agree with TRBD2. With V trimmed by 1 base and J by 0 bases, 2 bases remained unmatched. This CDR3 spans 17 amino acids. CDR1 is SGHDT and CDR2 is YYEEEE in the germline V gene. The DNA of the CDR3 is TGTGCCAGCAGCTTGCTAGCGGGGGGATCGAACACCGGGGAGCTGTTTTTT. This encodes CASSLLAGGSNTGELFF.

Concerning this clone itself: This specimen includes other DNA sequences encoding the same CDR3. The V gene is TRBV5-1, the J gene TRBJ1-1; no definite D call. This CDR3 spans 14 amino acids. The germline gives CDR1 SGHRS, CDR2 YFSETQ. Trimming shortened V by 3 bases and J by 1 base, and 10 bases separated the two germline ends. CDR3: CASSSGQPNTEAFF. The CDR3 DNA reads TGCGCCAGCAGCTCCGGCCAGCCGAACACTGAAGCTTTCTTT.

This chain joins TRBV29-1 and TRBJ2-3; 8 bases fit TRBD2. The V segment lost 5 bases and the J segment 1 base; nucleotides outside the gene matches: 5. CDR3 length equals 14 residues. CDR1 is SQVTM and CDR2 is ANQGSEA in the germline V gene. CDR3 nucleotide sequence: TGCAGCGTTAGGGCGGGAGGTGGCACAGATACGCAGTATTTT. Protein product: CSVRAGGGTDTQYF.

Worth noting for this clone: Other DNA sequences of this sample code for an identical CDR3. V usage is TRBV5-1 and J usage is TRBJ2-7; D call uncertain. CDR1 and CDR2 (germline): SGHRS, YFSETQ. The V gene lost 5 bases and the J gene lost 0 bases, with 6 bases spanning the gap. The CDR3 has 12 residues. The CDR3 DNA reads as TGCGCCAGCAGTGCCGGCTCCTACGAGCAGTACTTC. Protein: CASSAGSYEQYF.